These T cell receptor beta chains were read from a single sample in a study of shared clonotypes between healthy human individuals. Sequenced by immunoSEQ multiplex PCR; TCRdb stores in-frame clones only, minus some. The repertoire holds about 1 million clones, 70% to 80% seen once, with approximately 1.5% in the top ten. Sequencing was done on a sample of memory CD4+ T cells sorted from blood. The receptors originated from a man aged 18 to 30 in good health. Each CDR3 is given with its conserved first and last residue. D genes are given only for firm matches. Some rows mark clone size as missing; the rest say once, few, many or name a class of expanded clone.

TRBV19	-	-	TRBJ2-7	CASSTPGISYEQYF	TGTGCCAGTAGTACTCCGGGGATCTCCTACGAGCAGTACTTC
TRBV11-3	-	-	TRBJ2-3	CASSFSGSSDTQYF	TGTGCCAGCAGCTTCAGTGGGAGTTCAGATACGCAGTATTTT
TRBV5-5	-	many	TRBJ2-5	CASSFPSGGRSETQYF	TGTGCCAGCAGCTTCCCAAGTGGCGGAAGGAGCGAGACCCAGTACTTC
TRBV6-1	-	-	TRBJ2-7	CASSEATGNYEQYF	TGTGCCAGCAGTGAAGCGACAGGAAACTACGAGCAGTACTTC
TRBV7-2	-	-	TRBJ1-5	CASSLEGRGYQPQHF	TGTGCCAGCAGCTTAGAGGGTAGGGGTTATCAGCCCCAGCATTTT
TRBV19	TRBD1	-	TRBJ2-6	CASRPWTGAANVLTF	TGTGCCAGTAGGCCCTGGACAGGGGCGGCCAACGTCCTGACTTTC
TRBV11-1	-	-	TRBJ2-2	CASSLGLAENTGELFF	TGTGCCAGCAGCTTAGGGCTAGCTGAGAACACCGGGGAGCTGTTTTTT
TRBV5-6	-	-	TRBJ2-7	CASSSQTFYEQYF	TGTGCCAGCAGCTCACAGACTTTCTACGAGCAGTACTTC
TRBV18	-	-	TRBJ1-4	CASSPDGLNEKLFF	TGTGCCAGCTCACCAGACGGCTTGAATGAAAAACTGTTTTTT
TRBV28	-	-	TRBJ1-5	CASSPWGDIGERPQHF	TGTGCCAGCAGCCCTTGGGGCGACATCGGAGAGAGGCCCCAGCATTTT
TRBV10-3	TRBD2	-	TRBJ2-3	CAITGGDTQYF	TGTGCCATCACGGGGGGAGATACGCAGTATTTT
TRBV29-1	-	-	TRBJ1-1	CSVAPTARNTEAFF	TGCAGCGTTGCCCCGACAGCCAGGAACACTGAAGCTTTCTTT
TRBV30	-	many	TRBJ2-2	CAWRGDTYTGELFF	TGTGCCTGGAGAGGCGACACCTACACCGGGGAGCTGTTTTTT
TRBV7-6	-	once	TRBJ1-6	CASSLEATSPLHF	TGTGCCAGCAGCTTAGAGGCGACTTCACCCCTCCACTTT
TRBV30	-	-	TRBJ1-6	CAWSQEGGMRIRSPLHF	TGTGCCTGGAGCCAGGAGGGGGGTATGAGAATTCGTTCACCCCTCCACTTT
TRBV28	TRBD1	-	TRBJ2-5	CASSPRTGVYQETQYF	TGTGCCAGCAGTCCTAGGACAGGGGTCTACCAAGAGACCCAGTACTTC
TRBV5-1	-	few	TRBJ1-2	CASSQARGDNYGYTF	TGCGCCAGCAGCCAGGCCAGGGGAGATAACTATGGCTACACCTTC
TRBV27	-	-	TRBJ2-7	CASSSGTTEQYF	TGTGCCAGCAGTTCAGGGACGACCGAGCAGTACTTC
TRBV7-2	TRBD1	-	TRBJ2-7	CASSTRQGAKVAQYF	TGTGCCAGCAGCACAAGACAGGGGGCGAAGGTGGCGCAGTACTTC
TRBV9	-	-	TRBJ1-6	CASSVGAGGADSPLHF	TGTGCCAGCAGCGTAGGGGCCGGGGGCGCGGATTCACCCCTCCACTTT
TRBV6-1	TRBD1	-	TRBJ2-5	CASSSRQGIEETQYF	TGTGCCAGCAGTTCCAGACAGGGAATAGAGGAGACCCAGTACTTC
TRBV5-1	-	-	TRBJ2-7	CASSLEGGKNYEQYF	TGCGCCAGCAGCTTGGAAGGGGGGAAAAACTACGAGCAGTACTTC
TRBV29-1	TRBD2	-	TRBJ2-3	CSARGGADTQYF	TGCAGCGCTCGGGGGGGGGCAGATACGCAGTATTTT
TRBV19	TRBD1	-	TRBJ1-3	CASSRTGDPGNTIYF	TGTGCCAGTAGTAGGACAGGGGACCCTGGAAACACCATATATTTT
TRBV4-2	TRBD2	-	TRBJ2-1	CASSRGTTAEQFF	TGTGCCAGCAGCCGCGGGACTACGGCTGAGCAGTTCTTC
TRBV7-9	-	-	TRBJ2-7	CASSLEAQTPSYEQYF	TGTGCCAGCAGCTTAGAGGCACAGACACCTTCCTACGAGCAGTACTTC
TRBV7-2	-	few	TRBJ2-3	CASSPWRDLRGPDTQYF	TGTGCCAGCAGCCCCTGGCGGGATCTAAGGGGCCCAGATACGCAGTATTTT
TRBV6-5	TRBD1	-	TRBJ2-5	CASIETTGGRETQYF	TGTGCCAGCATCGAAACGACAGGGGGAAGAGAGACCCAGTACTTC
TRBV7-2	TRBD2	-	TRBJ2-1	CASSLGTSGMQFF	TGTGCCAGCAGCCTCGGGACTAGCGGTATGCAGTTCTTC
TRBV19	-	-	TRBJ1-5	CASSAGLNNQPQHF	TGTGCCAGTAGTGCGGGCCTGAACAATCAGCCCCAGCATTTT
TRBV2	TRBD2	few	TRBJ2-3	CASRGLAGVYSSTDTQYF	TGTGCCAGCAGAGGACTAGCGGGAGTTTATTCCAGCACAGATACGCAGTATTTT
TRBV5-4	-	-	TRBJ1-1	CASSQAGNTEAFF	TGTGCCAGCAGCCAGGCGGGAAACACTGAAGCTTTCTTT
TRBV25-1	-	-	TRBJ1-2	CASSERQNYGYTF	TGTGCCAGCAGTGAACGGCAGAACTATGGCTACACCTTC
TRBV10-2	-	-	TRBJ2-2	CASSESRGSAGELFF	TGCGCCAGCAGTGAGAGTAGGGGAAGCGCCGGGGAGCTGTTTTTT
TRBV11-2	-	-	TRBJ1-6	CASSPFGIENSPLHF	TGTGCCAGCAGCCCCTTCGGGATCGAGAATTCACCCCTCCACTTT
TRBV27	-	-	TRBJ1-1	CASSLLGANTEAFF	TGTGCCAGCAGCCTTCTAGGTGCTAACACTGAAGCTTTCTTT